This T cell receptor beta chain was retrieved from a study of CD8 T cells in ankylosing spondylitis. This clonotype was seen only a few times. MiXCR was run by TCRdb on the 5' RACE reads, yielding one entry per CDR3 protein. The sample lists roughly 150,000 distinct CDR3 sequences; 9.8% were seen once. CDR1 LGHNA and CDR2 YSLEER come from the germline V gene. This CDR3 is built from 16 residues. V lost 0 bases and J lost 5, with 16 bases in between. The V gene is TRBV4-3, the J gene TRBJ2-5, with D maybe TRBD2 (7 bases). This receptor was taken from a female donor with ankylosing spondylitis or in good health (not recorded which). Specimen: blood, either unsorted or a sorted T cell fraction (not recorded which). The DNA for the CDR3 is TGCGCCAGCAGCCAAGATCCGAGGGGGGGGTGGGAGACCCAGTACTTC. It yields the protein CASSQDPRGGWETQYF.